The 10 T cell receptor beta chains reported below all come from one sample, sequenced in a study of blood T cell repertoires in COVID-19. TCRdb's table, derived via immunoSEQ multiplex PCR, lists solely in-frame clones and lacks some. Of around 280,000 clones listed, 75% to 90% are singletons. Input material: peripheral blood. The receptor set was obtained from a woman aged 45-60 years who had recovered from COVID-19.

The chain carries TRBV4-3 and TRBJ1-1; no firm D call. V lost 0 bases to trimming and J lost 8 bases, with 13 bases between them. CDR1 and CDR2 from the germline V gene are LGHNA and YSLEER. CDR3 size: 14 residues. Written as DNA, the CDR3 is TGCGCCAGCAGCCAAGACCAATTTCGCGTCGAAGCTTTCTTT. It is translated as CASSQDQFRVEAFF.

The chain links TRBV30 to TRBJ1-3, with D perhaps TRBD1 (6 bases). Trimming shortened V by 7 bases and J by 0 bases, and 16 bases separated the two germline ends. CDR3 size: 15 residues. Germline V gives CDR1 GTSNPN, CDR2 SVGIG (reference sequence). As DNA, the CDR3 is TGTGCCTCGACTAGGGGGGGGAGCTCTGGAAACACCATATATTTT. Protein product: CASTRGGSSGNTIYF.

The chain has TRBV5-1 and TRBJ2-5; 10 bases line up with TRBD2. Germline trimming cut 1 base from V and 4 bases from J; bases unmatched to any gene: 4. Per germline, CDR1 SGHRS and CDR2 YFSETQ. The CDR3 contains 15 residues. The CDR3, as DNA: TGCGCCAGCAGCTTGTTCCTAGCGGGGGCAGAGACCCAGTACTTC. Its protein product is CASSLFLAGAETQYF.

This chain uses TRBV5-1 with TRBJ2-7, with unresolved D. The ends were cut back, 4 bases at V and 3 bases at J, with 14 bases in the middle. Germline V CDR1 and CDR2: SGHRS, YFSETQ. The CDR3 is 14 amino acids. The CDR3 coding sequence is TGCGCCAGCAGCCGGGTAATTAGGAGCTACGAGCAGTACTTC. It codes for CASSRVIRSYEQYF. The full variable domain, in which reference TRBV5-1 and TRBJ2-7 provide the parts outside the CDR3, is KAGVTQTPRYLIKTRGQQVTLSCSPISGHRSVSWYQQTPGQGLQFLFEYFSETQRNKGNFPGRFSGRQFSNSRSEMNVSTLELGDSALYLCASSRVIRSYEQYFGPGTRLTVT.

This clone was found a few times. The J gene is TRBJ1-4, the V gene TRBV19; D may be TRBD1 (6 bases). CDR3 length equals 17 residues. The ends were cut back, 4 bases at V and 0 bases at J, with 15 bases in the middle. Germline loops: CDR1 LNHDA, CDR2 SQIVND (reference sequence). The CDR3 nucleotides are TGTGCCAGTAGTAGAGGACAGACCCATGCAACTAATGAAAAACTGTTTTTT. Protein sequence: CASSRGQTHATNEKLFF.

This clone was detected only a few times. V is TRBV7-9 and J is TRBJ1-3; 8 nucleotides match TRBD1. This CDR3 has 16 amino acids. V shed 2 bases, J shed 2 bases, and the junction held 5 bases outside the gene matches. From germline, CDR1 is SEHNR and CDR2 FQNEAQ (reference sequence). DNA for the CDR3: TGTGCCAGCAGCTTACCGACAGGGGTTACTGGAAACACCATATATTTT. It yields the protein CASSLPTGVTGNTIYF.

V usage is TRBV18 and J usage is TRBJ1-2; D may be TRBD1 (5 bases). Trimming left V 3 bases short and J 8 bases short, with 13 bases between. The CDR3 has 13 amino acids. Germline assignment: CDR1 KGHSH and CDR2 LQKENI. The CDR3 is CASSPSGREGYTF. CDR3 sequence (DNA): TGTGCCAGCTCACCCTCAGGGCGGGAGGGCTACACCTTC.

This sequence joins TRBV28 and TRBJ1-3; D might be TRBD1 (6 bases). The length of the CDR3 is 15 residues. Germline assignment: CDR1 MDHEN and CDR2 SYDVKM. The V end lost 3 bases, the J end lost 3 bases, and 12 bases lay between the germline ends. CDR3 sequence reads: CASSFPGARGNTIYF. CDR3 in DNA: TGTGCCAGCAGTTTCCCAGGGGCACGTGGAAACACCATATATTTT.

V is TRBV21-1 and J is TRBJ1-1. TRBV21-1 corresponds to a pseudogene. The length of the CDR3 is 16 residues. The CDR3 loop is CASQSGARWVNTEAFF. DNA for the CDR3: TGTGCCAGCCAAAGCGGGGCCAGGTGGGTGAACACTGAAGCTTTCTTT.

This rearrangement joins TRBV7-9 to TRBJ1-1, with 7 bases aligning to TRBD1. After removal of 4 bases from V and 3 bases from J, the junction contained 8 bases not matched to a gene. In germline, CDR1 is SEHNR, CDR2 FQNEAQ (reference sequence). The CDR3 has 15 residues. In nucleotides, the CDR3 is TGTGCCAGCAGCTCCCGGGACAGCGTGCACACTGAAGCTTTCTTT. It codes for CASSSRDSVHTEAFF.